Listed below are T cell receptor beta chains from one sample, sequenced in a study of CD8 T cells in ankylosing spondylitis. TCRdb passed the 5' RACE reads through MiXCR, listing each CDR3 protein once. The table shows tens of thousands of distinct CDR3 sequences, with roughly 11% occurring only once. Sequenced: blood, either unsorted or a sorted T cell fraction (not recorded which). The receptors here all came from a male donor with ankylosing spondylitis or in good health (not recorded which). Both conserved end residues are part of each CDR3. D genes are given only for firm matches. The size field is filled for only some rows; it gives once, few, many or a size class.

>TRBD1|many|TRBJ1-2|TRBV9
CASSVHRDRGYRGYTF
TGTGCCAGCAGCGTACACCGGGACAGGGGATATCGGGGCTACACCTTC
>NA|few|TRBJ1-6|TRBV7-2
CASSLAGWDSPLHF
TGTGCCAGCAGCTTAGCAGGGTGGGATTCACCCCTCCACTTT
>TRBD1|few|TRBJ1-6|TRBV12-3/TRBV12-4
CASSAGQGGSPLHF
TGTGCCAGCAGTGCGGGACAGGGAGGTTCACCCCTCCACTTT
>NA|few|TRBJ2-3|TRBV12-3/TRBV12-4
CASKKGSSTDTQYF
TGTGCCAGTAAGAAAGGCAGTTCTACAGATACGCAGTATTTT
>NA|many|TRBJ2-5|TRBV12-3/TRBV12-4
CASTSLARETQYF
TGTGCCAGCACCTCTCTAGCCCGAGAGACCCAGTACTTC
>NA|many|TRBJ2-3|TRBV4-2
CASSQGRTNTDTQYF
TGTGCCAGCAGCCAAGGTCGCACCAACACAGATACGCAGTATTTT
>NA|few|TRBJ2-3|TRBV10-3
CAISEPGELSDTQYF
TGTGCCATCAGTGAGCCGGGGGAACTGTCAGATACGCAGTATTTT
>TRBD1|many|TRBJ2-1|TRBV12-3/TRBV12-4
CASTSQGVYNEQFF
TGTGCCAGCACCTCACAGGGGGTCTACAATGAGCAGTTCTTC
>TRBD1|NA|TRBJ2-7|TRBV6-5
CASSNTGGGYEQYF
TGTGCCAGCAGTAACACAGGGGGCGGATACGAGCAGTACTTC
>TRBD1|many|TRBJ1-2|TRBV29-1
CSVASADRGVSYGYTF
TGCAGCGTTGCTAGTGCCGACAGGGGGGTTAGCTATGGCTACACCTTC
>TRBD1|NA|TRBJ1-5|TRBV25-1
CASSESGQGNQPQHF
TGTGCCAGCAGTGAATCGGGACAGGGGAATCAGCCCCAGCATTTT
>TRBD2|many|TRBJ2-2|TRBV5-1
CASSLAGVAGNTGELFF
TGCGCCAGCAGCTTGGCCGGAGTAGCGGGGAACACCGGGGAGCTGTTTTTT
>TRBD1|many|TRBJ2-1|TRBV29-1
CSVVIGTGYSEQFF
TGCAGCGTAGTTATCGGGACAGGGTATAGTGAGCAGTTCTTC
>NA|many|TRBJ1-1|TRBV6-1
CASGRETEGLVTTEAFF
TGTGCCAGCGGTAGGGAAACTGAGGGGCTTGTGACCACTGAAGCTTTCTTT
>NA|NA|TRBJ2-2|TRBV6-1
CASSRGGPNTGELFF
TGTGCCAGCAGTAGGGGGGGGCCGAACACCGGGGAGCTGTTTTTT
>NA|many|TRBJ1-2|TRBV5-1
CASSLEGLMDGYTF
TGCGCCAGCAGCTTGGAGGGGTTGATGGATGGCTACACCTTC
>TRBD1|medium-sized|TRBJ1-1|TRBV20-1
CSASLVQGHTEAFF
TGCAGTGCTAGTCTTGTACAGGGGCACACTGAAGCTTTCTTT
>NA|many|TRBJ2-2|TRBV6-2/TRBV6-3
CASSYSTITGELFF
TGTGCCAGCAGTTACTCCACGATCACCGGGGAGCTGTTTTTT
>NA|NA|TRBJ2-1|TRBV15
CATSRALRTSNNEQFF
TGTGCCACCAGCAGAGCCCTACGGACGTCAAACAATGAGCAGTTCTTC
>NA|many|TRBJ2-7|TRBV7-2
CASSFGLGSYEQYF
TGTGCCAGCAGTTTCGGCTTGGGCTCCTACGAGCAGTACTTC
>NA|few|TRBJ1-2|TRBV29-1
CSVVTQGRQRGYTF
TGCAGCGTTGTCACGCAGGGAAGGCAACGTGGCTACACCTTC
>TRBD2|many|TRBJ2-1|TRBV20-1
CSAERGSDEQFF
TGCAGTGCTGAGCGGGGGTCCGATGAGCAGTTCTTC
>NA|many|TRBJ1-5|TRBV9
CASSVADNQPQHF
TGTGCCAGCAGCGTAGCTGACAATCAGCCCCAGCATTTT
>NA|many|TRBJ1-2|TRBV5-1
CASSQQPTSKYGYTF
TGCGCCAGCAGCCAACAGCCTACTTCAAAATATGGCTACACCTTC
>NA|NA|TRBJ1-1|TRBV7-9
CASSLDQGHTEAFF
TGTGCCAGCAGCTTAGACCAGGGCCACACTGAAGCTTTCTTT
>TRBD2|many|TRBJ2-5|TRBV5-1
CASSLGPGGETQYF
TGCGCCAGCAGCTTGGGACCGGGGGGAGAGACCCAGTACTTC
>NA|medium-sized|TRBJ1-1|TRBV12-3/TRBV12-4
CASSWGGMNTEAFF
TGTGCCAGCAGTTGGGGGGGGATGAACACTGAAGCTTTCTTT
>NA|many|TRBJ2-2|TRBV29-1
CSATPQGNTGELFF
TGCAGCGCTACCCCACAGGGAAACACCGGGGAGCTGTTTTTT
>TRBD1|NA|TRBJ1-2|TRBV18
CASSPTGDYGYTF
TGTGCCAGCTCACCAACAGGGGACTATGGCTACACCTTC
>NA|NA|TRBJ1-1|TRBV12-3/TRBV12-4
CASSPEGNTEAFF
TGTGCCAGCAGTCCGGAGGGGAACACTGAAGCTTTCTTT
>NA|many|TRBJ2-7|TRBV21-1
CASSTQTGISYEQYF
TGTGCCAGCAGCACACAAACAGGGATCTCCTACGAGCAGTACTTC
>TRBD1|many|TRBJ2-7|TRBV29-1
CSVEDGRQGGYEQYF
TGCAGCGTTGAAGATGGGCGACAGGGGGGGTACGAGCAGTACTTC
>NA|few|TRBJ2-7|TRBV28
CALGGSGHSYEQYF
TGTGCCCTTGGTGGGTCCGGACACTCCTACGAGCAGTACTTC
>NA|many|TRBJ1-3|TRBV5-1
CASSLEADLDTIYF
TGCGCCAGCAGCTTGGAGGCAGATCTGGACACCATATATTTT
>NA|many|TRBJ1-1|TRBV12-3/TRBV12-4
CASSFGTTLNTEAFF
TGTGCCAGCAGTTTCGGGACCACCCTTAACACTGAAGCTTTCTTT
>NA|many|TRBJ2-3|TRBV29-1
CSGDVTDTQYF
TGCAGCGGGGACGTCACAGATACGCAGTATTTT
>TRBD2|NA|TRBJ2-7|TRBV7-2
CASSLGLAGLSYEQYF
TGTGCCAGCAGCTTGGGACTAGCGGGGTTATCCTACGAGCAGTACTTC
>NA|NA|TRBJ1-1|TRBV3-1
CASSRIGHEAFF
TGTGCCAGCAGCCGGATAGGACATGAAGCTTTCTTT
>NA|NA|TRBJ2-7|TRBV7-2
CASSLVSGRTGEQYF
TGTGCCAGCAGCTTAGTGTCCGGTCGGACGGGCGAGCAGTACTTC
>TRBD1|many|TRBJ2-3|TRBV2
CASSELRTGTSNTQYF
TGTGCCAGCAGTGAACTTAGGACAGGGACCTCGAATACGCAGTATTTT
>NA|many|TRBJ1-2|TRBV5-1
CASSLEGRDYGYTF
TGCGCCAGCAGCTTGGAGGGGCGCGACTATGGCTACACCTTC
>NA|many|TRBJ2-2|TRBV5-1
CASSFSARSVNTGELFF
TGCGCCAGCAGCTTCTCAGCCCGTTCTGTAAACACCGGGGAGCTGTTTTTT
>TRBD1|many|TRBJ2-1|TRBV20-1
CSVPGQGMNEQFF
TGCAGTGTTCCGGGACAGGGGATGAATGAGCAGTTCTTC
>NA|many|TRBJ1-2|TRBV28
CASSLTRRVHGYTF
TGTGCCAGCAGTCTAACCCGCAGGGTGCATGGCTACACCTTC
>TRBD1|few|TRBJ1-3|TRBV2
CASSAQGTAGNTIYF
TGTGCCAGCAGTGCACAGGGGACCGCTGGAAACACCATATATTTT
>NA|NA|TRBJ2-2|TRBV5-1
CASSLFGQGYSGTGELFF
TGCGCCAGCAGCTTGTTTGGTCAGGGCTATTCTGGGACCGGGGAGCTGTTTTTT
>TRBD2|many|TRBJ2-1|TRBV5-1
CASSLWGWSGGQSADNEQFF
TGCGCCAGCAGCTTGTGGGGATGGAGCGGGGGGCAATCGGCCGACAATGAGCAGTTCTTC
>NA|many|TRBJ1-2|TRBV20-1
CSASVQGNYGYTF
TGCAGTGCTAGCGTACAGGGTAACTATGGCTACACCTTC
>NA|NA|TRBJ2-3|TRBV5-1
CASSPRGQPTDTQYF
TGCGCCAGCAGCCCCCGAGGGCAGCCCACAGATACGCAGTATTTT
>NA|many|TRBJ1-2|TRBV6-6
CASSDGNYGYTF
TGTGCCAGCAGTGACGGTAACTATGGCTACACCTTC
>TRBD2|NA|TRBJ2-3|TRBV20-1
CSAWLGASGGLGTDTQYF
TGCAGTGCCTGGTTAGGGGCTAGCGGGGGGCTTGGCACAGATACGCAGTATTTT
>NA|many|TRBJ2-5|TRBV20-1
CSVDGSFGTQYF
TGCAGTGTTGACGGATCCTTTGGGACCCAGTACTTC
>NA|many|TRBJ2-5|TRBV7-6
CASSLGPETQYF
TGTGCCAGCAGCTTAGGTCCGGAGACCCAGTACTTC
>NA|NA|TRBJ2-1|TRBV5-1
CASSPSRDLLSEQFF
TGCGCCAGCAGCCCATCTAGGGACCTTCTTTCCGAGCAGTTCTTC
>NA|many|TRBJ2-2|TRBV5-1
CASRVGGVTGELFF
TGCGCCAGCAGAGTCGGCGGGGTCACCGGGGAGCTGTTTTTT
>NA|few|TRBJ2-2|TRBV7-2
CASSPRRGTTGELFF
TGTGCCAGCAGCCCCCGACGAGGGACCACCGGGGAGCTGTTTTTT
>TRBD2|NA|TRBJ2-3|TRBV7-2
CASSLGLAGPTDTQYF
TGTGCCAGCAGCTTGGGACTAGCGGGACCCACAGATACGCAGTATTTT
>NA|many|TRBJ2-5|TRBV3-1
CASSQGAVQETQYF
TGTGCCAGCAGCCAAGGGGCAGTACAAGAGACCCAGTACTTC
>NA|many|TRBJ2-5|TRBV5-1
CASSLPGTQGETQYF
TGCGCCAGCAGCTTACCCGGGACACAGGGCGAGACCCAGTACTTC
>NA|many|TRBJ1-1|TRBV7-8
CASSLGVGETEAFF
TGTGCCAGCAGCTTAGGGGTTGGGGAGACTGAAGCTTTCTTT